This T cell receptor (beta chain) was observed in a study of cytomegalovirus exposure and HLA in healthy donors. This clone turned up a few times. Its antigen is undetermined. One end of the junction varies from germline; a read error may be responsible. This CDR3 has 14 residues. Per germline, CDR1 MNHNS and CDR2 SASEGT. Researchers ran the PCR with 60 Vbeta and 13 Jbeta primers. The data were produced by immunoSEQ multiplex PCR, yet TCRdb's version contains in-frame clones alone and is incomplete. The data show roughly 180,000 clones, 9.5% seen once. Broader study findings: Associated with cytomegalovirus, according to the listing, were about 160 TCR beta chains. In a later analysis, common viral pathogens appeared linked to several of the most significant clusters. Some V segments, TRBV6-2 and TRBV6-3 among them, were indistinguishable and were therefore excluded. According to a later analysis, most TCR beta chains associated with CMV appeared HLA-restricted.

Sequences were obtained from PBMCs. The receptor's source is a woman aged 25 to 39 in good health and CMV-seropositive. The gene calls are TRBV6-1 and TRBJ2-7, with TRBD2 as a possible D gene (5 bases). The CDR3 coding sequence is TGTGCCAGCAGAGAAGACGGGATTAACTACGAGCAGTACTTC. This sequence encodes CASREDGINYEQYF.